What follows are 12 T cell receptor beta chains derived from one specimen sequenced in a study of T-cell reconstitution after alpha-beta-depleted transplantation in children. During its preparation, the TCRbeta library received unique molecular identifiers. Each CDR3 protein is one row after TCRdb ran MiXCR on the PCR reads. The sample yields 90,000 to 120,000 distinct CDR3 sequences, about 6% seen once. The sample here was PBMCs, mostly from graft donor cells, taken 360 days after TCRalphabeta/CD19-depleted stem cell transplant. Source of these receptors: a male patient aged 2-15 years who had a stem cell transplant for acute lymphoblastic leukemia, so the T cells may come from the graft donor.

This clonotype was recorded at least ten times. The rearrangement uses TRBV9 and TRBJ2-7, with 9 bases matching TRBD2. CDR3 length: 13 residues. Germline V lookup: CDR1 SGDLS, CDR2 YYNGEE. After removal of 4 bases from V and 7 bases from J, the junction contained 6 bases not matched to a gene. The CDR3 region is CASSTLAGKEQYF. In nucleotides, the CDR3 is TGTGCCAGCAGCACTCTAGCGGGAAAAGAGCAGTACTTC.

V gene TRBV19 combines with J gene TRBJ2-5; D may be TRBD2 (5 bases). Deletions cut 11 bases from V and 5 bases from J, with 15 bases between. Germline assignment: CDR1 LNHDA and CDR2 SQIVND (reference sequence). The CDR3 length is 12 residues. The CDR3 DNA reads TGTGCCCCCCGTCATAGCGTGGAGACCCAGTACTTC. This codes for CAPRHSVETQYF.

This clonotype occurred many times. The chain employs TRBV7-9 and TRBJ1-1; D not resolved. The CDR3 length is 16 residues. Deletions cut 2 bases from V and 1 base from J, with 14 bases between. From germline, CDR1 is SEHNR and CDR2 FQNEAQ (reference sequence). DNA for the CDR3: TGTGCCAGCAGCTTAAGTTGGCAGCGGAGGAACACTGAAGCTTTCTTT. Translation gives CASSLSWQRRNTEAFF.

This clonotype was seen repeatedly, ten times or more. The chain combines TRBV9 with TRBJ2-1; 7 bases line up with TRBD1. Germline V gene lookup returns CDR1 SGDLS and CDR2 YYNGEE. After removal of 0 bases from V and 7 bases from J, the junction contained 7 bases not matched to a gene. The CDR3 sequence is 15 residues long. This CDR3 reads CASSVGRGGLNEQFF. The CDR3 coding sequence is TGTGCCAGCAGCGTAGGCAGAGGGGGCCTTAATGAGCAGTTCTTC.

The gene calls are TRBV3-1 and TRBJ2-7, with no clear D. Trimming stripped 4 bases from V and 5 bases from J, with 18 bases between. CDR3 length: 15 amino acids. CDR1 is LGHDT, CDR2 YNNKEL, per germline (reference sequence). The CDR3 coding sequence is TGTGCCAGCAGCCCACCTCCCGGGCGCCCCCACGAGCAGTACTTC. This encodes CASSPPPGRPHEQYF.

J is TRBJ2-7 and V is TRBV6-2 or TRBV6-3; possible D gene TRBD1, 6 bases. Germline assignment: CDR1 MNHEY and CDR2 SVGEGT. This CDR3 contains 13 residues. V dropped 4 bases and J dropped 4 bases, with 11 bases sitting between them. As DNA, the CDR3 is TGTGCCAGCAGTTGGGGGCACGGGTACGAGCAGTACTTC. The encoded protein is CASSWGHGYEQYF.

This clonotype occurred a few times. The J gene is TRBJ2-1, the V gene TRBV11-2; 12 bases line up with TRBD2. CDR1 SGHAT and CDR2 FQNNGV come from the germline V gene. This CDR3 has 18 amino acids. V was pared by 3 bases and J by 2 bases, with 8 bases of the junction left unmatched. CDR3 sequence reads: CASSLVSSGGAAYNEQFF. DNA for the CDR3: TGTGCCAGCAGCTTGGTCTCTAGCGGGGGGGCGGCCTACAATGAGCAGTTCTTC.

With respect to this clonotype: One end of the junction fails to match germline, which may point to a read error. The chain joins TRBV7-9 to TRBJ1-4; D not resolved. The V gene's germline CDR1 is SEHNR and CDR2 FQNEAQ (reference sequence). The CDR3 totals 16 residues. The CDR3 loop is CARSLERQAINEKLFF. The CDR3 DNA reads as TGTGCCAGGAGCTTAGAACGGCAGGCCATCAATGAAAAACTGTTTTTT.

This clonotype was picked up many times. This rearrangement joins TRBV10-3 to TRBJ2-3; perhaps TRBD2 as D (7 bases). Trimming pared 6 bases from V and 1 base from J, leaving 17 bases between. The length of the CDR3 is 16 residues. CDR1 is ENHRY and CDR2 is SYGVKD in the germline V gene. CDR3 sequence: CAISKGGVRGTDTQYF. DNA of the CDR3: TGTGCCATCAGCAAGGGGGGGGTCAGGGGCACAGATACGCAGTATTTT.

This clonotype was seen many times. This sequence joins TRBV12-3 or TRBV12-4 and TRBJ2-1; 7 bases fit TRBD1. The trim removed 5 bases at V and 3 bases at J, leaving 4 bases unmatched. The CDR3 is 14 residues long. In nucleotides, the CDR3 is TGTGCCAGCAGTACAGGGGCGGTCTACAATGAGCAGTTCTTC. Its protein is CASSTGAVYNEQFF.

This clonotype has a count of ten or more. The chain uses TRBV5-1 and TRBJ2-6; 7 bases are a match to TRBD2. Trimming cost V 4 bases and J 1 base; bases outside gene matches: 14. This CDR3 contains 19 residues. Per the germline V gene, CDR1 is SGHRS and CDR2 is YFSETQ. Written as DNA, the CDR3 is TGCGCCAGCAGCCTACGGGGAGGGAGAGTTCGTTCTGGGGCCAACGTCCTGACTTTC. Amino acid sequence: CASSLRGGRVRSGANVLTF.

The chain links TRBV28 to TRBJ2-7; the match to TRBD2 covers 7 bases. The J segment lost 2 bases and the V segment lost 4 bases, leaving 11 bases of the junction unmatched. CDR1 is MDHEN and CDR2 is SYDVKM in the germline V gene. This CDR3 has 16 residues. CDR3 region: CASSYEGGGVAYEQYF. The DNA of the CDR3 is TGTGCCAGCAGTTACGAAGGTGGGGGGGTAGCCTACGAGCAGTACTTC. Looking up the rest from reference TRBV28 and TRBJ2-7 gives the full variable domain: DVKVTQSSRYLVKRTGEKVFLECVQDMDHENMFWYRQDPGLGLRLIYFSYDVKMKEKGDIPEGYSVSREKKERFSLILESASTNQTSMYLCASSYEGGGVAYEQYFGPGTRLTVT.